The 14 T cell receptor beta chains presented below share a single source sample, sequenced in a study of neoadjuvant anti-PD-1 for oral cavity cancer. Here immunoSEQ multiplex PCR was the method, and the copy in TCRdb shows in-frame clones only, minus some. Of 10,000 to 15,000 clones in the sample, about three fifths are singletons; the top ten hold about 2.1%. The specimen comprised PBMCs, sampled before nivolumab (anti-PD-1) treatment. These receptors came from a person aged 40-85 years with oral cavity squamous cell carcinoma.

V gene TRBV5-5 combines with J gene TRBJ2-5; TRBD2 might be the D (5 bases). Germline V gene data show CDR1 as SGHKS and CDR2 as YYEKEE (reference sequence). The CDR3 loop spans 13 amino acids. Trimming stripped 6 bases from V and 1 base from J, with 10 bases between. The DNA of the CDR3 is TGTGCCAGCATCCTAGCCCTCCAAGAGACCCAGTACTTC. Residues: CASILALQETQYF.

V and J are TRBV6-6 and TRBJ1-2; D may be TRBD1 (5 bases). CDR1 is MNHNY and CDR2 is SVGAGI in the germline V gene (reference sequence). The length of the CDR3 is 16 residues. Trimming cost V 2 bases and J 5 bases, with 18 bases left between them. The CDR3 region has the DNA TGTGCCAGCAGTTACCGCGGGACGGACGGTTGGTATGGCTACACCTTC. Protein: CASSYRGTDGWYGYTF.

The CDR3 DNA reads TGTGCCAGCAGGCCCGCACAAGGGTCAAGAAGGGATGGCTACACCTTC. This codes for CASRPAQGSRRDGYTF. V is TRBV28 and J is TRBJ1-2; D not certain. Germline V gene lookup returns CDR1 MDHEN and CDR2 SYDVKM. This CDR3 contains 16 residues. V lost 6 bases to trimming and J lost 6 bases, with 23 bases between them.

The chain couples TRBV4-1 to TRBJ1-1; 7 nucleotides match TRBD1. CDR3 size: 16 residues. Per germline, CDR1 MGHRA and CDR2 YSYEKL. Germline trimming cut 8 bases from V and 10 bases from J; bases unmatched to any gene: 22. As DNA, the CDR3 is TGCGCCAGCGGGGGGACAGTGGAGGCTTACACTGAAGGAGCTTTCTTT. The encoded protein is CASGGTVEAYTEGAFF.

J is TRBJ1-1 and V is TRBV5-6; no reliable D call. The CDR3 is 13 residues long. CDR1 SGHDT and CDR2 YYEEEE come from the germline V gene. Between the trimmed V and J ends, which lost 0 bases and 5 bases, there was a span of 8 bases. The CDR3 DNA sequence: TGTGCCAGCAGCTTGGTCAGGAAAACTGAAGCTTTCTTT. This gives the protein CASSLVRKTEAFF. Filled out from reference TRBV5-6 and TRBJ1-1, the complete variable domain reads DAGVTQSPTHLIKTRGQQVTLRCSPKSGHDTVSWYQQALGQGPQFIFQYYEEEERQRGNFPDRFSGHQFPNYSSELNVNALLLGDSALYLCASSLVRKTEAFFGQGTRLTVV.

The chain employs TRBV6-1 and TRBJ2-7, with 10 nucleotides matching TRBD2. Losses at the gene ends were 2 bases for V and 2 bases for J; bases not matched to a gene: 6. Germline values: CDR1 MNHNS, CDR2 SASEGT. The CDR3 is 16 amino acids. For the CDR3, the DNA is TGTGCCAGCAGTGAATCCACTAGCGGGATTCCCTACGAGCAGTACTTC. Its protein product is CASSESTSGIPYEQYF.

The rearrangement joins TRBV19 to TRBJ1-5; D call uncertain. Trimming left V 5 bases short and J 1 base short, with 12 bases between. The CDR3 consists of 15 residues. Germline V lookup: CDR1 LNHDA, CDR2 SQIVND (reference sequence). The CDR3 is CASSARGQSNQPQHF. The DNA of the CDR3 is TGTGCCAGTAGTGCGCGAGGGCAGAGCAATCAGCCCCAGCATTTT.

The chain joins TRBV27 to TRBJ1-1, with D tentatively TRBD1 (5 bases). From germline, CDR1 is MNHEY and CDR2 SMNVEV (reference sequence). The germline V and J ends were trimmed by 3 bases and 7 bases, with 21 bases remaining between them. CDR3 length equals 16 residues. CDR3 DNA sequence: TGTGCCAGCAGTTTGGGGGGGTTGGGCGAGCGAAATGAAGCTTTCTTT. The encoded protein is CASSLGGLGERNEAFF.

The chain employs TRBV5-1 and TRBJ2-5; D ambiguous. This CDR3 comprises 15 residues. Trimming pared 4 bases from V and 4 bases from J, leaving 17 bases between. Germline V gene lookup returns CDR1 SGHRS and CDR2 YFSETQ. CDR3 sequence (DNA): TGCGCCAGCAGCGAGCGACTGGCTACAAGAGAGACCCAGTACTTC. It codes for CASSERLATRETQYF. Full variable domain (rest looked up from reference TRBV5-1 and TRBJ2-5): KAGVTQTPRYLIKTRGQQVTLSCSPISGHRSVSWYQQTPGQGLQFLFEYFSETQRNKGNFPGRFSGRQFSNSRSEMNVSTLELGDSALYLCASSERLATRETQYFGPGTRLLVL.

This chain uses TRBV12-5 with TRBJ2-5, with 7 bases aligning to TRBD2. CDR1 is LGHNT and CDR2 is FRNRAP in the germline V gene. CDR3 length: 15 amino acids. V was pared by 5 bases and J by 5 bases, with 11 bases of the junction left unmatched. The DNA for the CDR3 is TGTGCTAGTGGTCTCTCCGGGTGGGAGGGGGAGACCCAGTACTTC. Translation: CASGLSGWEGETQYF.

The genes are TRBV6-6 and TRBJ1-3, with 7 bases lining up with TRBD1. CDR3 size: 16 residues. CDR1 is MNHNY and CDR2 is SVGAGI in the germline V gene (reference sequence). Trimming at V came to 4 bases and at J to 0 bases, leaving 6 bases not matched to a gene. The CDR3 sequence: CASSSQGQSSGNTIYF. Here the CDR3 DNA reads TGTGCCAGCAGTTCGCAGGGACAGAGCTCTGGAAACACCATATATTTT.

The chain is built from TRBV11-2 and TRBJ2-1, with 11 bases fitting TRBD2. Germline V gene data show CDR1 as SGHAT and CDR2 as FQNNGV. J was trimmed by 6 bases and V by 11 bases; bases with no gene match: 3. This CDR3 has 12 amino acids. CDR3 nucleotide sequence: TGTGCCTCCGGGACTAGCGGCAATGAGCAGTTCTTC. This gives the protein CASGTSGNEQFF.

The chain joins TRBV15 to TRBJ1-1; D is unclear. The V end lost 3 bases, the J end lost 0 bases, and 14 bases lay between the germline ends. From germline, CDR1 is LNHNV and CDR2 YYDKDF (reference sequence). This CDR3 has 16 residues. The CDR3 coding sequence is TGTGCCACCAGCAGGGGAGGAGTTTGGGTGAACACTGAAGCTTTCTTT. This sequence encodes CATSRGGVWVNTEAFF.

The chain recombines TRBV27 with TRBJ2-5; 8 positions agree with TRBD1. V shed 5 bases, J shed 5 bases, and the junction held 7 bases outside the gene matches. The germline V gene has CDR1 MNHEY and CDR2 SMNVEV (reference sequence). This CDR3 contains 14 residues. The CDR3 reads CASSTRQGWETQYF. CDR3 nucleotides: TGTGCCAGCAGTACCCGACAGGGGTGGGAGACCCAGTACTTC.